The T cell receptor beta chain under discussion was sequenced for a study of CD8+CD57+ T cells in acquired aplastic anemia. Study summary: CD4+ and CD8+ cells, once sorted, gave DNA averaging approximately 3 ug. Findings and limits, study-wide: Common to patients and controls were roughly 30 CD8+ CDR3 sequences.

Before being chosen for sequencing, patients had shown CD8+CD57+ cell expansion by flow cytometry. Patients had undergone no therapy by the time their blood was sampled. The length of the CDR3 is 12 residues. V trimming: 4 bases; J trimming: 8 bases; junction bases outside the gene matches: 4. CDR1 KGHSH and CDR2 LQKENI come from the germline V gene. It was genomic DNA that served as the template for profiling TCR beta VDJ and CDR3. TCRdb analysed the reads with MiXCR anew, one entry per CDR3 protein. The sample contains 180,000 or so distinct CDR3 sequences, under 50% of which appear only once. On this clonotype itself: Its antigen remains unknown.

The chain uses TRBV18 and TRBJ1-1, with 7 bases fitting TRBD1. The TCR was taken from a human donor with aplastic anemia. Sequences were obtained from sorted CD4+, CD8+, or CD8+CD57+ T cells (not recorded which) from PBMCs. The CDR3 reads CASSLVQGEAFF. CDR3 in DNA: TGTGCCAGCTCACTCGTACAGGGGGAAGCTTTCTTT.